The source of this TCR beta chain is a study of blood T cell repertoires in COVID-19 (dated by TCRdb to the early 2020s). Looking at the study overall: The collaborator samples originated in the United States, Italy and Spain and spanned the acute and convalescent phases of COVID-19. The material from the prospective study consisted of cDNA or gDNA derived from T cells, B-cell-depleted T cells, or PBMCs. The samples were drawn from the first 160 participants of the ongoing ImmuneRACE study and from over 950 subjects provided by 6 global collaborators. Subjects who had been exposed to COVID-19, were actively infected with it, or had recovered from it provided the deeply sampled blood TCRbeta repertoires that made up the dataset. The sample metadata nearly always contained a de-identified subject ID, COVID-19 status, age in years and sex. The repertoires were made available in a free public database intended to serve as a resource for research on the immune response to SARS-CoV-2. Where available, HLA class I and class II types were taken from metadata supplied by the sample provider and were not determined by assay-based typing.

Here is what the overall study found, with its caveats: Clinical and demographic metadata were provided uncurated, with the amount varying by source and participant.

Sequences LNHDA (CDR1) and SQIVND (CDR2) are obtained from the germline V gene (reference sequence). Unmatched junction bases come to 4, with V trimmed by 8 bases and J by 3 bases. Spanning cysteine to phenylalanine, the CDR3 consists of 15 amino acids. Solely the CDR3 DNA is kept, with 45 bases framed from the first base. TCRbeta CDR3 regions were amplified from genomic DNA using the immunoSEQ Assay, a bias-controlled multiplex PCR. From the authors' description of their analysis: The number of nucleated cells in each sample was estimated from the amplification of reference gene primers within the assay. Sequence reads were collapsed and filtered to measure the absolute abundance of every unique TCRbeta CDR3 rearrangement. For each sample, productive Simpson clonality was calculated as the square root of Simpson's diversity index across productive rearrangements. TCRdb carries this immuneACCESS record with in-frame sequences only. Its versions omit some clonotypes, under half of them owing to an unresolved V gene in the studies checked, with the rest unexplained. That table gives V, J and clone size, and the DNA gave D and trimming. The sample table holds roughly 70,000 clones, of which 65% to 85% were seen once. The top ten hold more than 13% of the sample.

One collaborating source in Seattle enrolled patients during active infection and followed them longitudinally through the course of disease. Whole blood was collected in K2EDTA tubes by collaborating institutions according to the institutions' own protocols. For TCRbeta analysis, collaborators shipped samples as frozen whole blood, isolated PBMCs, or DNA extracted from either of those sample types. This clone was recorded a few times. Its cognate antigen has yet to be identified. No clone much larger than this one lies a single base away; base qualities are absent. This receptor was taken from a man aged 60 to 75 with COVID-19, enrolled during active disease. Sample: peripheral blood. Here the chain combines TRBV19 and TRBJ2-6, and 10 bases in between align with TRBD2. In nucleotides, the sequence is TGTGCCAGTTCCGGGACTAGCGATGGGGCCAACGTCCTGACTTTC. The translation is CASSGTSDGANVLTF. The entire variable domain, with the stretches around the CDR3 drawn from the reference TRBV19 and TRBJ2-6 proteins, is DGGITQSPKYLFRKEGQNVTLSCEQNLNHDAMYWYRQDPGQGLRLIYYSQIVNDFQKGDIAEGYSVSREKKESFPLTVTSAQKNPTAFYLCASSGTSDGANVLTFGAGSRLTVL.